The 23 T cell receptor beta chains below all came from one sample that was sequenced in a study of T cell responses to AZD1222 COVID-19 vaccine. The method was immunoSEQ multiplex PCR; TCRdb's version includes in-frame clones alone and lacks a portion of them. The data show about 130,000 clones, 80% to 95% seen once. The sequencing here drew on peripheral blood, taken 28 days after the second AZD1222 dose. These receptors came from an adult who received the AZD1222 COVID-19 vaccine.

The genes are TRBV19 and TRBJ2-5; possibly TRBD1 for D (6 bases). Trimming removed 4 bases at V and 1 base at J, with 16 bases between. CDR3 length equals 16 residues. Germline-derived CDR1 and CDR2 are LNHDA and SQIVND (reference sequence). The CDR3 spells CASSTLQGRGQETQYF. The CDR3 nucleotides are TGTGCCAGTAGTACCTTACAGGGAAGGGGCCAAGAGACCCAGTACTTC.

This clone was seen a few times. The CDR3 sequence is CATSAPGYTGELFF. The CDR3 DNA follows: TGTGCCACCAGTGCCCCGGGGTACACCGGGGAGCTGTTTTTT. This chain links TRBV24-1 with TRBJ2-2; possible D gene TRBD2, 5 bases. The CDR3 has 14 residues. Germline V lookup: CDR1 KGHDR, CDR2 SFDVKD. The germline V and J ends were trimmed by 5 bases and 3 bases, with 9 bases remaining between them.

This chain uses TRBV6-2 or TRBV6-3 with TRBJ2-1; D uncertain. This CDR3 region has 14 residues. V was shortened by 6 bases and J by 2 bases, with 11 bases between the two germline ends. Germline assignment: CDR1 MNHEY and CDR2 SVGEGT. The CDR3, as DNA: TGTGCCAGCAGCTCCCCCACCCCCTACAATGAGCAGTTCTTC. This encodes CASSSPTPYNEQFF.

The chain has TRBV7-2 and TRBJ1-1; no clear D. Trimming shortened V by 0 bases and J by 1 base, and 9 bases separated the two germline ends. Germline assignment: CDR1 SGHTA and CDR2 FQGNSA. The CDR3 has 15 amino acids. CDR3 amino acids: CASSLARASNTEAFF. In nucleotides, the CDR3 is TGTGCCAGCAGCTTAGCTCGGGCGTCGAACACTGAAGCTTTCTTT.

This clone was seen just once. V usage is TRBV7-2 and J usage is TRBJ2-2; 13 bases are shared with TRBD2. J lost 4 bases, V lost 2 bases, and 10 bases had no gene match. This CDR3 comprises 19 residues. CDR1 and CDR2 from the germline V gene are SGHTA and FQGNSA. DNA of the CDR3: TGTGCCAGCAGCTTATTTGGACTAGCGGGAGTGTTCAGCACCGGGGAGCTGTTTTTT. This codes for CASSLFGLAGVFSTGELFF.

The chain links TRBV6-5 to TRBJ2-7; tentative D call: TRBD1 (6 bases). With 5 bases removed from V and 6 bases from J, the gap between germline ends came to 11 bases. Germline CDR1 MNHEY, CDR2 SVGAGI. The CDR3 runs 12 residues. CDR3 in amino acids: CASSTGPGEQYF. The CDR3 DNA follows: TGTGCCAGCAGTACAGGGCCCGGCGAGCAGTACTTC.

The J gene is TRBJ1-4, the V gene TRBV25-1, with D perhaps TRBD1 (5 bases). The V gene's germline CDR1 is MGHDK and CDR2 SYGVNS. V lost 2 bases to trimming and J lost 5 bases, with 6 bases between them. The CDR3 consists of 13 residues. The CDR3 here is CASSEQGNEKLFF. CDR3 bases: TGTGCCAGCAGTGAACAGGGAAATGAAAAACTGTTTTTT.

This clone was detected only a few times. The chain carries TRBV28 and TRBJ1-1; D remains ambiguous. Trimming took 5 bases from V and 2 from J, leaving 6 bases between them. This CDR3 contains 12 residues. CDR1 and CDR2 (germline): MDHEN, SYDVKM. This CDR3 is CASSALNTEAFF. The CDR3 DNA follows: TGTGCCAGCAGTGCTTTAAACACTGAAGCTTTCTTT.

V is TRBV30 and J is TRBJ1-6; no firm D call. Germline loops: CDR1 GTSNPN, CDR2 SVGIG (reference sequence). This CDR3 spans 16 amino acids. V was shortened by 0 bases and J by 0 bases, with 9 bases between the two germline ends. The CDR3: CAWSVYDISYNSPLHF. CDR3 coding DNA: TGTGCCTGGAGTGTGTACGACATCTCCTATAATTCACCCCTCCACTTT.

The rearrangement joins TRBV6-2 or TRBV6-3 to TRBJ1-2; D ambiguous. CDR3 length: 12 residues. Germline CDR1 reads MNHEY; CDR2 reads SVGEGT. V was cut by 2 bases and J by 4 bases, with 5 bases left in between. This CDR3 reads CASSYGIYGYTF. The CDR3 nucleotides read TGTGCCAGCAGTTACGGCATCTATGGCTACACCTTC.

The chain combines TRBV6-5 with TRBJ1-5, with 10 bases aligning to TRBD1. The CDR3 is 15 residues long. The germline V gene has CDR1 MNHEY and CDR2 SVGAGI. V gave up 5 bases and J gave up 5 bases; unmatched junction bases: 6. The CDR3 is CASSPDRGQDQPQHF. CDR3 coding DNA: TGTGCCAGCAGTCCTGACAGGGGGCAGGATCAGCCCCAGCATTTT.

The V gene is TRBV6-6, the J gene TRBJ1-3; D gene uncertain. V was cut by 5 bases and J by 4 bases, with 15 bases left in between. The CDR3 is made up of 15 amino acids. Per germline, CDR1 MNHNY and CDR2 SVGAGI (reference sequence). CDR3 residues: CASSRMRDGGNTIYF. CDR3 DNA sequence: TGTGCCAGCAGTCGAATGAGGGATGGAGGAAACACCATATATTTT.

V is TRBV7-9 and J is TRBJ1-3; 7 positions match TRBD1. This CDR3 comprises 17 residues. V trimming: 1 base; J trimming: 0 bases; junction bases outside the gene matches: 6. CDR1 SEHNR and CDR2 FQNEAQ come from the germline V gene (reference sequence). The CDR3, as DNA: TGTGCCAGCAGCTTAGGACAGGGATCAGGCTCTGGAAACACCATATATTTT. This codes for CASSLGQGSGSGNTIYF.

The rearrangement joins TRBV6-5 to TRBJ1-2; 9 bases match TRBD1. Per the germline V gene, CDR1 is MNHEY and CDR2 is SVGAGI. J was trimmed by 7 bases and V by 6 bases; bases with no gene match: 9. The CDR3 loop spans 14 amino acids. CDR3 nucleotides: TGTGCCAGCAGGCCTGGGACAGGGCAAGGTGGCTACACCTTC. This encodes CASRPGTGQGGYTF.

V usage is TRBV7-9 and J usage is TRBJ1-5, with D possibly TRBD1 on 6 matching bases. V shed 5 bases and J shed 0 bases, with 17 bases lying between them. The CDR3 spans 17 residues. Per germline, CDR1 SEHNR and CDR2 FQNEAQ (reference sequence). CDR3 in DNA: TGTGCCAGCAGCCATAGCGGGGGGGCCCGTAGCAATCAGCCCCAGCATTTT. Translated: CASSHSGGARSNQPQHF.

This chain connects TRBV6-6 to TRBJ2-1; 7 bases align to TRBD1. Germline CDR1 is MNHNY and CDR2 is SVGAGI (reference sequence). The CDR3 sequence is 15 residues long. With 5 bases clipped from V and 0 bases from J, the junction kept 4 bases outside the gene matches. The CDR3 loop is CASSRDRSSYNEQFF. In nucleotides, the CDR3 is TGTGCCAGCAGTAGGGACAGAAGCTCCTACAATGAGCAGTTCTTC.

Here the CDR3 reads CASSEGGDEQFF. CDR3 DNA sequence: TGTGCCAGCAGCGAGGGGGGGGATGAGCAGTTCTTC. The rearrangement uses TRBV21-1 and TRBJ2-1; the table's D gene call, TRBD2, was not cross checked with the DNA. TRBV21-1 is shown as a pseudogene. The CDR3 is made up of 12 amino acids.

The genes are TRBV20-1 and TRBJ1-2, with D possibly being TRBD1 (5 bases). The CDR3 loop spans 17 amino acids. Germline CDR1 is DFQATT and CDR2 is SNEGSKA (reference sequence). Trimming took off 3 bases at V and 8 bases at J, with 28 bases between the two ends. The CDR3, as DNA: TGCAGTGCTAGTAAAGGGGACTCGGCAGCCATAATTTGGGGCTACACCTTC. Translation gives CSASKGDSAAIIWGYTF.

V is TRBV11-2 and J is TRBJ2-7; maybe TRBD1 (6 bases). Trimming pared 3 bases from V and 3 bases from J, leaving 12 bases between. Germline values: CDR1 SGHAT, CDR2 FQNNGV. This CDR3 is 14 amino acids long. The CDR3 DNA reads TGTGCCAGCAGCTTTAGTCAGGGGCACTACGAGCAGTACTTC. The encoded protein is CASSFSQGHYEQYF.

The rearrangement uses TRBV25-1 and TRBJ2-7, with a weak D call TRBD1 (6 bases). This CDR3 contains 15 residues. The germline CDR1 and CDR2 sequences are MGHDK and SYGVNS. The V gene lost 6 bases and the J gene lost 0 bases, with 15 bases spanning the gap. The CDR3 region is CASSLLDSPSYEQYF. The CDR3 DNA reads TGTGCCAGCAGCCTCCTGGACAGTCCCTCCTACGAGCAGTACTTC.

In this sample, this clone turned up once. The chain recombines TRBV27 with TRBJ2-2; D may be TRBD1 (5 bases). V gave up 1 base and J gave up 8 bases, with 17 bases separating them. The CDR3 is made up of 16 amino acids. The germline gives CDR1 MNHEY, CDR2 SMNVEV (reference sequence). CDR3 sequence (DNA): TGTGCCAGCAGTTTATTAGGGGCCGAAAATGGGGGGGAGCTGTTTTTT. As protein: CASSLLGAENGGELFF.

The CDR3 region is CAPGGAEAFF. The CDR3 DNA reads TGTGCCCCCGGCGGGGCTGAAGCTTTCTTT. The chain combines TRBV6-6 with TRBJ1-1, with D unclear. The germline V gene has CDR1 MNHNY and CDR2 SVGAGI (reference sequence). The CDR3 is 10 amino acids. Trimming took 11 bases from V and 6 from J, leaving 10 bases between them.

The chain joins TRBV5-1 to TRBJ2-3, with TRBD2 as a possible D gene (5 bases). Germline V gives CDR1 SGHRS, CDR2 YFSETQ. V gave up 7 bases and J gave up 4 bases, with 19 bases separating them. This CDR3 region has 15 residues. In DNA form, the CDR3 reads TGCGCCAGCTGTCACGAGGGCCTCCTCGCAGATACGCAGTATTTT. Protein product: CASCHEGLLADTQYF.